This TCR beta chain stems from a study of shared clonotypes between healthy human individuals. At the level of the study: Per donor, CD8 memory used one plate, CD8 naive used two, CD4 memory used three and CD4 naive used three.

Germline V gene lookup returns CDR1 MNHNS and CDR2 SASEGT. V dropped 5 bases and J dropped 3; count of bases not matched to a gene: 9. CDR3 length equals 15 residues. Study-level results: Sample collection involved blood only; tissue repertoires are likely different. Sharing of clonotypes among donors was expected to vary with sequencing depth.

A word on this clone: The antigen is undetermined.

Naivety among CD8 cells was defined by CD45RO negativity and positive CCR7 selection, thereby excluding terminally differentiated effector memory CD45RA+ cells. Genomic DNA belonging to each subset was distributed in equal measure over several immunoSEQ plates. Assay: immunoSEQ multiplex PCR; the TCRdb copy retains only in-frame clones and omits some. Among 1.5 million to 2.5 million clones listed, around 96% were seen once. The receptor's source is a man in his late teens or twenties in good health. The V and J genes are TRBV6-1 and TRBJ2-7; 8 bases agree with TRBD1. The sequenced sample was naive CD8+ T cells sorted from blood. The CDR3 DNA is TGTGCCAGCAGTCCGAGGGCAGGGGGCGGCTACGAGCAGTACTTC. Encoded protein: CASSPRAGGGYEQYF.